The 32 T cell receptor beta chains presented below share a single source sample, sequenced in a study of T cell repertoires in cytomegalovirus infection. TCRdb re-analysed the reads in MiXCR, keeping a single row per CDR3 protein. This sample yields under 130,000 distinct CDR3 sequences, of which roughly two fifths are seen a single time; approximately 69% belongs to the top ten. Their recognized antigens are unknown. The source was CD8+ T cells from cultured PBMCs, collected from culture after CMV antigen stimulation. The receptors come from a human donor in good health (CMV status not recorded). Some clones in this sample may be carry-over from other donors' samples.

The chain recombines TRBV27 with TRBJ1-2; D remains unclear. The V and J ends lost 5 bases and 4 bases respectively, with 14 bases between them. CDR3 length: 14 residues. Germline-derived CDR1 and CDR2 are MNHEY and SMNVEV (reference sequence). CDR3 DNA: TGTGCCAGCAGTCCCCGTATGGGCCTCTATGGCTACACCTTC. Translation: CASSPRMGLYGYTF.

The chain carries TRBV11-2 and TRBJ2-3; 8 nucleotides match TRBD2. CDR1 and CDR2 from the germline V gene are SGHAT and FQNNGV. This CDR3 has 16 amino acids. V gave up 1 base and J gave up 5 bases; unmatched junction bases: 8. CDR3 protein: CASSLGNGGAGDTQYF. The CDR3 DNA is TGTGCCAGCAGCTTAGGCAACGGGGGGGCGGGAGATACGCAGTATTTT. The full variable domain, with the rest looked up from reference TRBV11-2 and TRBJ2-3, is EAGVAQSPRYKIIEKRQSVAFWCNPISGHATLYWYQQILGQGPKLLIQFQNNGVVDDSQLPKDRFSAERLKGVDSTLKIQPAKLEDSAVYLCASSLGNGGAGDTQYFGPGTRLTVL.

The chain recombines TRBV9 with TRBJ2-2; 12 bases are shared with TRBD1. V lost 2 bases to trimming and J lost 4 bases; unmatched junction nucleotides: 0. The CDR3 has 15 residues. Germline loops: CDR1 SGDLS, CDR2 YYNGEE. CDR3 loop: CASSVGQGATGELFF. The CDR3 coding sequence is TGTGCCAGCAGCGTGGGACAGGGGGCCACCGGGGAGCTGTTTTTT.

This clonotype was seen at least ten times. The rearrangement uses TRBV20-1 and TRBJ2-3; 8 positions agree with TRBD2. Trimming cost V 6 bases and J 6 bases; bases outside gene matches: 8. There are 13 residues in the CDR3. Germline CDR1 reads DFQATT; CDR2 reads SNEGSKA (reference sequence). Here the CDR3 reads CSARTSLSDTQYF. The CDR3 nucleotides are TGCAGTGCCAGGACTAGCTTAAGCGATACGCAGTATTTT.

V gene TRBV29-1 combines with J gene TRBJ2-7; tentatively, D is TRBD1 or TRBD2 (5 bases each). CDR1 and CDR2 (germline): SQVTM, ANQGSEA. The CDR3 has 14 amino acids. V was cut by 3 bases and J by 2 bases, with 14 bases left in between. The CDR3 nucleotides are TGCAGCGTTGATCGAGGGGAAGGGACCTACGAGCAGTACTTC. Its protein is CSVDRGEGTYEQYF.

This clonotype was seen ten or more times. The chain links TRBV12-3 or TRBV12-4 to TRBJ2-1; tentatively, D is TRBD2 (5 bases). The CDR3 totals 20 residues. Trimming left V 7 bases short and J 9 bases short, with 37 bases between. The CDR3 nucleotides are TGTGCCAGCACCCTTAGTTTACCGATCCACAGACTTCTGTGGCGGGCTGAGCAGTTCTTC. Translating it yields CASTLSLPIHRLLWRAEQFF.

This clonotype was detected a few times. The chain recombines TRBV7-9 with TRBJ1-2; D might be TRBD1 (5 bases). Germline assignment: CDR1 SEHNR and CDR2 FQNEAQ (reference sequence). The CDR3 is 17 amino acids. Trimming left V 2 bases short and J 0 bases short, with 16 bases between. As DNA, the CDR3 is TGTGCCAGCAGCTTAATACCACAGGATCCCTCTAACTATGGCTACACCTTC. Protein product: CASSLIPQDPSNYGYTF.

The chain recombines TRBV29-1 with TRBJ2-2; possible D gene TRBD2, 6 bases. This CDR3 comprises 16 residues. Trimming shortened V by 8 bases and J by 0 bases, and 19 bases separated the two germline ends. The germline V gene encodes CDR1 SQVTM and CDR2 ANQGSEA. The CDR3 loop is CSTWVPGLTNTGELFF. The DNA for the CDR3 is TGCAGCACCTGGGTTCCGGGACTGACGAACACCGGGGAGCTGTTTTTT.

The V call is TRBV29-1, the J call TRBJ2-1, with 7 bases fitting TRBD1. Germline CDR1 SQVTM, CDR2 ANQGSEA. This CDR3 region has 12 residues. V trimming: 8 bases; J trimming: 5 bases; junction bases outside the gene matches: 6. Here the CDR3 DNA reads TGCAGCTTCCGGGACAGAAACAATGAGCAGTTCTTC. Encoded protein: CSFRDRNNEQFF.

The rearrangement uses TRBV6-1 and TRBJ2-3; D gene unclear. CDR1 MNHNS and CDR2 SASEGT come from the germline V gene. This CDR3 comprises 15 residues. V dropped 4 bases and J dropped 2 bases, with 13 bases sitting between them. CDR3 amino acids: CASSAPLGITDTQYF. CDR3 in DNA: TGTGCCAGCAGTGCACCATTGGGGATCACAGATACGCAGTATTTT.

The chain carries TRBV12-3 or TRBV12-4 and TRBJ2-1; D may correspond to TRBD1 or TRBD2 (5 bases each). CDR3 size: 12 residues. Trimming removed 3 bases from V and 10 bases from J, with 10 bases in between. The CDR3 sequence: CASSFTRGEQFF. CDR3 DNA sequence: TGTGCCAGCAGTTTTACTAGGGGCGAGCAGTTCTTC.

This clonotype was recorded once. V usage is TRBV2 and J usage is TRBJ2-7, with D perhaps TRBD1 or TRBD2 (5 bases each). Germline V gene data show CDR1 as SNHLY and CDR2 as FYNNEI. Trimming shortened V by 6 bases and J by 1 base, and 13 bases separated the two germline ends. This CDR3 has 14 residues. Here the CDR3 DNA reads TGTGCCAGCAGAAGCTGGGGGTCTTCCTACGAGCAGTACTTC. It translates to CASRSWGSSYEQYF.

The CDR3 DNA is TGCGCCAGCAGCCAGAAACCGGGACAGTCCTACAATGAGCAGTTCTTC. Its translation is CASSQKPGQSYNEQFF. This sequence joins TRBV4-1 and TRBJ2-1; 7 nucleotides match TRBD1. V lost 3 bases to trimming and J lost 1 base; unmatched junction nucleotides: 6. CDR1 and CDR2 from the germline V gene are MGHRA and YSYEKL. The CDR3 has 16 amino acids.

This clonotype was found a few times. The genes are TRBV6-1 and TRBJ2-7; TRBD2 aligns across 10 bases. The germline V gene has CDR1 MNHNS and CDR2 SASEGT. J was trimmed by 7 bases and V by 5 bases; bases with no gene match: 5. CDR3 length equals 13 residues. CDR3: CASSTSGVWEQYF. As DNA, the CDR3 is TGTGCCAGCAGTACTAGCGGGGTATGGGAGCAGTACTTC.

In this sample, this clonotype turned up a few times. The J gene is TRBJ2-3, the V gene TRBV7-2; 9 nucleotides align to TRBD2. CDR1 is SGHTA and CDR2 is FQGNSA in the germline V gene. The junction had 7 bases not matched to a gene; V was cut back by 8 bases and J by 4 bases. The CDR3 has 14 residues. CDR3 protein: CASGRGGSADTQYF. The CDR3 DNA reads TGTGCCAGCGGGCGGGGGGGTAGCGCAGATACGCAGTATTTT.

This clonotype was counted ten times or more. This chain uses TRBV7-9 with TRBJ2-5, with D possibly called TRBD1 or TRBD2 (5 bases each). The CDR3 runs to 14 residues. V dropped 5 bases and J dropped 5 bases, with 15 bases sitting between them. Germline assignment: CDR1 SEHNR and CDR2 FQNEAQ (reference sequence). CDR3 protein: CASSNPLGEETQYF. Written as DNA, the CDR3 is TGTGCCAGCAGCAACCCATTGGGGGAGGAGACCCAGTACTTC.

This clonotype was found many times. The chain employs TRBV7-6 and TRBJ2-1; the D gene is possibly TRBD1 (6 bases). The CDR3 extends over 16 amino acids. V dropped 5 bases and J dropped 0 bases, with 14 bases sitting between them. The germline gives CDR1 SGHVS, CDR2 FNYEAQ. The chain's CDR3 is CASSLQGGTSYNEQFF. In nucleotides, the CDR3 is TGTGCCAGCAGCCTGCAAGGGGGAACCTCCTACAATGAGCAGTTCTTC.

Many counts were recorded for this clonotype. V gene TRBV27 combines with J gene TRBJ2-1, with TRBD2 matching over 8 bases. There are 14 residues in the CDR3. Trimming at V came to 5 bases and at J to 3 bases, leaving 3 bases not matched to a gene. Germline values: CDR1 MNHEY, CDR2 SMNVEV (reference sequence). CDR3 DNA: TGTGCCAGCAGTAATAGCGGGAACTACAATGAGCAGTTCTTC. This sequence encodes CASSNSGNYNEQFF.

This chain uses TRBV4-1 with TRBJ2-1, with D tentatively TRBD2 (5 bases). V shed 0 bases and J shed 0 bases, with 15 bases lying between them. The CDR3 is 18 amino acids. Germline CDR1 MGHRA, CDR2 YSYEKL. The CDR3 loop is CASSQDGSVGSSYNEQFF. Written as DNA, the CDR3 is TGCGCCAGCAGCCAAGATGGCTCGGTGGGGAGCTCCTACAATGAGCAGTTCTTC.

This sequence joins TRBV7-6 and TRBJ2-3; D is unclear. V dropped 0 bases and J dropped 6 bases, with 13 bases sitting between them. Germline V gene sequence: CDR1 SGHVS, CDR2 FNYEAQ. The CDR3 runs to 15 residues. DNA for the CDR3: TGTGCCAGCAGCTTAGCCGTGGGTGGGTGGGATACGCAGTATTTT. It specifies CASSLAVGGWDTQYF.

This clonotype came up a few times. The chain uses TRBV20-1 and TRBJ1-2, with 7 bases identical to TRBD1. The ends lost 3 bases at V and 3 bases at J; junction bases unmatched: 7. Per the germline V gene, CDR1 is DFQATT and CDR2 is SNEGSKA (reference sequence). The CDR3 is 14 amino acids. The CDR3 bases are TGCAGTGCTAGGGCAGGGGGGGACTACTATGGCTACACCTTC. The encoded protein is CSARAGGDYYGYTF.

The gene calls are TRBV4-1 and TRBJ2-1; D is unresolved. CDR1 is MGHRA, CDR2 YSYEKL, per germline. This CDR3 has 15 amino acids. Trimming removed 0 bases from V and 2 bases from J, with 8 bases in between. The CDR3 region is CASSQEILTYNEQFF. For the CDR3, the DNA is TGCGCCAGCAGCCAAGAGATATTAACCTACAATGAGCAGTTCTTC.

In DNA form, the CDR3 reads TGTGCCAGCAAAGGGAGTTACAGGGGGGGAGTCTACGAGCAGTACTTC. Residues: CASKGSYRGGVYEQYF. This chain uses TRBV2 with TRBJ2-7; tentative D call: TRBD1 (8 bases). V lost 7 bases and J lost 3, with 22 bases in between. The germline V gene encodes CDR1 SNHLY and CDR2 FYNNEI. This CDR3 comprises 16 residues. Together with reference TRBV2 and TRBJ2-7, the CDR3 gives the full variable domain: EPEVTQTPSHQVTQMGQEVILRCVPISNHLYFYWYRQILGQKVEFLVSFYNNEISEKSEIFDDQFSVERPDGSNFTLKIRSTKLEDSAMYFCASKGSYRGGVYEQYFGPGTRLTVT.

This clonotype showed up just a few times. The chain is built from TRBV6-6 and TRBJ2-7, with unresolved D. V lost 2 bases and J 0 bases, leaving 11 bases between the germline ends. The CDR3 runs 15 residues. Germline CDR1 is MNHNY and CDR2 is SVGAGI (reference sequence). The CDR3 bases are TGTGCCAGCAGTTACGGAAGGACCCTCTCCTACGAGCAGTACTTC. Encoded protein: CASSYGRTLSYEQYF.

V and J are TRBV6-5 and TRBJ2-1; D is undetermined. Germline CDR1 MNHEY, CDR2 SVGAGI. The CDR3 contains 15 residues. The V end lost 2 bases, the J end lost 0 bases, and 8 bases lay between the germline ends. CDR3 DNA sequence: TGTGCCAGCAGTTACGGCGCGAACTCCTACAATGAGCAGTTCTTC. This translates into CASSYGANSYNEQFF.

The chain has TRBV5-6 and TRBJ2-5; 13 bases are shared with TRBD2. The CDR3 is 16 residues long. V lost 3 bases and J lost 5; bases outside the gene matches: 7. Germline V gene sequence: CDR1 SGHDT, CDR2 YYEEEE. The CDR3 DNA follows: TGTGCCAGCAGCTGGGGACTAGCGGGGTATGGGGAGACCCAGTACTTC. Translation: CASSWGLAGYGETQYF.

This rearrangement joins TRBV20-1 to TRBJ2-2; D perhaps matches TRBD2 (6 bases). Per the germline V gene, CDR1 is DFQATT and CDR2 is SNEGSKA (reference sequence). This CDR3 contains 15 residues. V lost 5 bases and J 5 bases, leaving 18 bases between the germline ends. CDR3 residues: CSADSGGTGTGELFF. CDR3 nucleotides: TGCAGTGCTGACTCCGGGGGTACCGGGACCGGGGAGCTGTTTTTT.

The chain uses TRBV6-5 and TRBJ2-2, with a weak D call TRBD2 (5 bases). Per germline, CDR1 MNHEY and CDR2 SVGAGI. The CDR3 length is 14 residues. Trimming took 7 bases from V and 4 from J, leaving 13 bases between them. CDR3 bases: TGTGCCAGCACCCCCGGACTCATCACCGGGGAGCTGTTTTTT. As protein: CASTPGLITGELFF.

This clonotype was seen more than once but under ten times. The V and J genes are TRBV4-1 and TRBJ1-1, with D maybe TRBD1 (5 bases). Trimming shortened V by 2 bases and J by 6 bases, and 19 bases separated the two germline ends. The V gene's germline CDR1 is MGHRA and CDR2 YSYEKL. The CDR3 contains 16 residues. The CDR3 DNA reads TGCGCCAGCAGCCAACCCCAGGGTCTAGCGGCCCCTGAAGCTTTCTTT. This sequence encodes CASSQPQGLAAPEAFF.

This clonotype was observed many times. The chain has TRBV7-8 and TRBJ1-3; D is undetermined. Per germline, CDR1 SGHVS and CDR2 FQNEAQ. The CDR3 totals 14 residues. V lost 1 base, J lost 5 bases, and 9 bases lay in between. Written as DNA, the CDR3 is TGTGCCAGCAGCTTAGTTCCGGGGAGAAACACCATATATTTT. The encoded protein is CASSLVPGRNTIYF.

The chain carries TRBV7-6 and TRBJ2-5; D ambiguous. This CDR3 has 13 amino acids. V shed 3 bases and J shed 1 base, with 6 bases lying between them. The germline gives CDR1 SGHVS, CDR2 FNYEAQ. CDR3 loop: CASSLYPQETQYF. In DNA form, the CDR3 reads TGTGCCAGCAGCTTGTACCCCCAAGAGACCCAGTACTTC.

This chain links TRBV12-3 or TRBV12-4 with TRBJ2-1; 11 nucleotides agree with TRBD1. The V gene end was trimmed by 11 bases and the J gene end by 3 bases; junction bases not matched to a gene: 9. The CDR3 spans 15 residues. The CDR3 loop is CAATGGTGGYNEQFF. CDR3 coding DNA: TGTGCCGCCACGGGTGGGACAGGGGGCTACAATGAGCAGTTCTTC.